The 9 T cell receptor beta chains below come from one sample, sequenced in a study of T-cell memory formation after mild COVID-19. Each CDR3 protein is one row after TCRdb ran MiXCR on the 5' RACE reads. The sample has around 310,000 distinct CDR3 sequences; more than 20% are singletons. The sequenced sample consisted of PBMCs or a T cell subset sorted from them (not recorded which). The receptors come from a man aged 18 to 30 who had mild COVID-19 (a few samples of this study predate the infection). Cell type and time point are not known.

The gene calls are TRBV4-1 and TRBJ2-7; D is uncertain. V lost 4 bases to trimming and J lost 0 bases, with 10 bases between them. Germline CDR1 reads MGHRA; CDR2 reads YSYEKL. This CDR3 has 14 residues. The chain's CDR3 is CASSLYEDSYEQYV. The CDR3, as DNA: TGCGCCAGCAGCCTTTACGAGGACTCCTACGAGCAGTACGTC.

This chain links TRBV14 with TRBJ2-1, with D perhaps TRBD2 (5 bases). The CDR3 has 14 amino acids. Germline V gives CDR1 SGHDN, CDR2 FVKESK. The V end lost 3 bases, the J end lost 4 bases, and 10 bases lay between the germline ends. This chain's CDR3 is CASSQEVGYNEQFF. The CDR3 nucleotides read TGTGCCAGCAGCCAGGAGGTAGGGTACAATGAGCAGTTCTTC.

This clonotype was observed a few times. CDR3 residues: CASGRGQGINEQFF. For the CDR3, the DNA is TGTGCCAGCGGCCGGGGACAGGGGATCAATGAGCAGTTCTTC. The V and J genes are TRBV6-5 and TRBJ2-1, with 10 positions matching TRBD1. V was clipped by 8 bases and J by 6 bases; unmatched bases: 7. CDR3 size: 14 residues. CDR1 is MNHEY, CDR2 SVGAGI, per germline.

The CDR3 DNA reads as TGCGCCAGCAGCTCGCGGATCCAATACAGTCAGCCCCAGCATTTT. It encodes CASSSRIQYSQPQHF. This chain joins TRBV4-1 and TRBJ1-5; D gene ambiguous. The CDR3 runs 15 residues. Germline CDR1 and CDR2: MGHRA and YSYEKL. Trimming shortened V by 5 bases and J by 6 bases, and 17 bases separated the two germline ends.

This chain links TRBV20-1 with TRBJ2-3; maybe TRBD2 (6 bases). Deletions cut 5 bases from V and 7 bases from J, with 7 bases between. Germline lookup yields CDR1 DFQATT and CDR2 SNEGSKA (reference sequence). This CDR3 comprises 10 residues. The DNA of the CDR3 is TGCAGTGCTGCGGGATATACGCAGTATTTT. Translating gives CSAAGYTQYF.

The sample holds many counts of this clonotype. This chain connects TRBV11-2 to TRBJ2-5, with TRBD2 matching 10 bases. Looked up from germline, CDR1 is SGHAT and CDR2 is FQNNGV. The CDR3 totals 19 residues. V lost 5 bases and J lost 5; bases outside the gene matches: 20. CDR3 amino acids: CASSPYPGSSGGAKETQYF. The CDR3 nucleotides are TGTGCCAGCAGCCCCTATCCGGGGTCCAGCGGGGGGGCCAAGGAGACCCAGTACTTC.

The chain couples TRBV20-1 to TRBJ1-1, with D possibly matching TRBD1 (5 bases). V was shortened by 1 base and J by 0 bases, with 9 bases between the two germline ends. The CDR3 has 14 amino acids. Germline V CDR1 and CDR2: DFQATT, SNEGSKA (reference sequence). CDR3 protein: CSARVGTVNTEAFF. The CDR3 bases are TGCAGTGCTAGAGTTGGGACGGTGAACACTGAAGCTTTCTTT.

DNA for the CDR3: TGCGCCAGCAGCTTGGCCACCAGGGCCGAGGACGAGCAGTACTTC. Its translation: CASSLATRAEDEQYF. The gene calls are TRBV5-1 and TRBJ2-7; D is possibly TRBD1 (5 bases). The germline V and J ends were trimmed by 0 bases and 5 bases, with 15 bases remaining between them. CDR1 is SGHRS and CDR2 is YFSETQ in the germline V gene. This CDR3 has 15 amino acids.

This clonotype was counted between two and nine times. The CDR3 sequence is CASSSRGLSYEQYF. The CDR3 DNA follows: TGTGCCAGCAGTTCAAGGGGGTTATCCTACGAGCAGTACTTC. V gene TRBV7-6 combines with J gene TRBJ2-7, with D possibly being TRBD1 (6 bases). Germline V CDR1 and CDR2: SGHVS, FNYEAQ. The germline V and J ends were trimmed by 6 bases and 1 base, with 13 bases remaining between them. This CDR3 comprises 14 residues.